This T cell receptor beta chain is drawn from a study of T-cell reconstitution after alpha-beta-depleted transplantation in children. V was trimmed by 7 bases and J by 3 bases, leaving 16 bases between them. This CDR3 has 14 residues. Unique molecular identifiers were incorporated when the TCRbeta library was constructed. TCRdb analysed the PCR reads with MiXCR anew, one entry per CDR3 protein. The table includes about 370,000 distinct CDR3 sequences, roughly 20% detected once. This clonotype was counted only a few times. The V gene is TRBV12-3 or TRBV12-4, the J gene TRBJ2-7, with TRBD2 as a possible D gene (6 bases). The specimen comprised PBMCs from the stem cell graft donor, sampled from the stem cell graft. This TCR came from a human donor who donated a stem cell graft to a child with acute myeloid leukemia. CDR3 loop: CASTQGGFNYEQYF. The CDR3 DNA is TGTGCCAGCACCCAGGGAGGTTTCAACTACGAGCAGTACTTC.